The TCR beta chain described here comes from a study of early T cells in non-severe SARS-CoV-2 infection (dated by TCRdb to 2020 to 2023). A note on the overall study: Because TCR sequencing relied on bulk RNA taken from unsorted whole blood, pairing of alpha and beta chains was not possible.

This clonotype was seen ten or more times. Its specific antigen is unknown. No much larger clone exists at a distance of one base, and base qualities are not known. Study-level results and caveats: VDJdb matching was skewed toward anti-spike CD8 responses, so virus-specific expansions were likely underestimated and private and CD4 specificities were missed.

V loses 1 base at its end and J loses 3 bases; junction bases beyond the gene matches: 1. From cysteine to phenylalanine, the CDR3 is 13 amino acids long. Only the CDR3 DNA stays, 39 bases, in frame from base 1. From a lookup of the germline V gene (reference sequence), CDR1 and CDR2 are DFQATT and SNEGSKA. Set within a cohort of healthcare workers in London, UK, this nested case-control study involved weekly PCR testing of nasopharyngeal swabs along with blood sampling. Healthcare workers were recruited between 23 and 31 March 2020, during the week of the UK lockdown, and were followed weekly for up to about 16 weeks. The library was made by 5' RACE. The run used a NextSeq 500. Unique molecular identifiers were attached to individual cDNA molecules in the TCR library protocol so that sequencing error and PCR bias could be corrected. TCR alpha and beta chains were both sequenced, and the abundances of alpha and beta sequences in each sample were closely correlated with each other. In the source study's methods: Decombinator V4 was used to perform V gene, J gene and CDR3 annotation of TCR sequences. Expanded TCRs were defined as changing significantly between any two time points under a Poisson model with p below 0.0001. TCR abundances were normalised to the total number of TCRs sequenced in each sample and reported as counts per million. TRAV1-2 paired with TRAJ12, TRAJ20 or TRAJ33 defined MAIT TCRs, while TRAV10 paired with TRAJ18 defined iNKT TCRs. VDJdb, accessed 1 November 2021, was searched for CMV, EBV and SARS-CoV-2 annotated TCRs, with TCRs annotated for multiple antigens excluded. TCRdb ran its own pipeline on the public reads, namely fastp trimming at Q25 and MiXCR clone calling, and kept in-frame beta chains. CDR3 protein sequences are deduplicated, and each keeps its most common genes and DNA. Clone size and V and J calls follow TCRdb, not the original study. For this sample there are about 69,000 distinct CDR3 sequences; roughly 4.8% appear just once. Clones ranked in the top ten supply 3.5% to 4% of the sample.

This TCR derives from an adult who was a healthcare worker with PCR-confirmed SARS-CoV-2 infection or an uninfected control (not recorded which). The donor label of this sample is uncertain. The V gene is TRBV20-1 and the J gene is TRBJ2-3; 7 central bases correspond to TRBD2. The specimen comprised whole blood, sampled at baseline. The CDR3 reads as follows: CSARGGGTDTQYF. In nucleotide form, the sequence is TGCAGTGCTAGAGGCGGGGGAACAGATACGCAGTATTTT.